The present T cell receptor beta chain was sequenced within a study of blood T cell repertoires in COVID-19. Study-wide context: Some COVID-19 samples were acute and others convalescent; all came from the United States, Italy and Spain. The cDNA or gDNA used as material had been derived from T cells, B-cell-depleted T cells, or PBMCs.

Germline V lookup: CDR1 MGHRA, CDR2 YSYEKL. This CDR3 is 16 amino acids long. The ends lost 4 bases at V and 4 bases at J; junction bases unmatched: 3. Original processing methods: Estimation of nucleated cell counts was performed using reference gene primer amplification. Method: immunoSEQ multiplex PCR; TCRdb's copy keeps in-frame clones and lacks some. That table furnishes V, J and clone size, whereas the DNA furnished D and trimming. The table includes about 160,000 clones, 78% detected once. This clonotype originated in a woman of 80 years or more with acute or convalescent COVID-19. The gene calls are TRBV4-1 and TRBJ1-6; the match to TRBD1 covers 11 bases. Material for sequencing was peripheral blood. In DNA form, the CDR3 reads TGCGCCAGCAGCCGAGGACAGGGGGCGTATAATTCACCCCTCCACTTT. Its protein product is CASSRGQGAYNSPLHF.